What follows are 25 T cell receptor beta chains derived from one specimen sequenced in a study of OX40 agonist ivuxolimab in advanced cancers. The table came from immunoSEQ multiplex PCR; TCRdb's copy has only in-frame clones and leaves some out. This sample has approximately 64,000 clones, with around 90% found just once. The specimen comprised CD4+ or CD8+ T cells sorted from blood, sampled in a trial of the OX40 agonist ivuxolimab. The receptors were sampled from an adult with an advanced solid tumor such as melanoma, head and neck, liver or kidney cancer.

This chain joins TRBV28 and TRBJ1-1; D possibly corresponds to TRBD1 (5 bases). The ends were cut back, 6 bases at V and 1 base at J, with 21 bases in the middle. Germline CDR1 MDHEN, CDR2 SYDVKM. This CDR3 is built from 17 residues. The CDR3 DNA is TGTGCCAGCAGCCCCGCCATGTTAATCGGGGGGAACACTGAAGCTTTCTTT. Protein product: CASSPAMLIGGNTEAFF.

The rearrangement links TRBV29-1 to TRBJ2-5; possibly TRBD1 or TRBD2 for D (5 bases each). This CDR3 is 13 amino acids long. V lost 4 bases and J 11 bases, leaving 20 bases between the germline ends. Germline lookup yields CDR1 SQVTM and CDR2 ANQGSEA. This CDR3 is CSVARGEDREQYF. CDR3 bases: TGCAGCGTTGCGAGGGGCGAGGACCGAGAGCAGTACTTC.

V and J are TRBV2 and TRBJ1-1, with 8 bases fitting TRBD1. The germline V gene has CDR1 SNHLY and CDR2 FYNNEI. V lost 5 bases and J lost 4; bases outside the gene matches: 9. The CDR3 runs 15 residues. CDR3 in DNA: TGTGCCAGCAGTACAGGGGGTCCCGGTGGCACTGAAGCTTTCTTT. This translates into CASSTGGPGGTEAFF.

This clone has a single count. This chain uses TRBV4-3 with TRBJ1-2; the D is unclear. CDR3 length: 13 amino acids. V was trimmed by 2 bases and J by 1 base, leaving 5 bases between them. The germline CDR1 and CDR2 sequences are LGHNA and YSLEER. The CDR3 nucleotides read TGCGCCAGCAGCCAATCCAATAACTATGGCTACACCTTC. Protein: CASSQSNNYGYTF.

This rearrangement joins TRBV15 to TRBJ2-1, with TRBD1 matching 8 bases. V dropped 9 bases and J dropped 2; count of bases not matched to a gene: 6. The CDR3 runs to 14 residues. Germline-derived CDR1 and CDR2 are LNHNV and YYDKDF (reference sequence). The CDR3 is CATEPGGAYNEQFF. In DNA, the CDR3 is TGTGCCACAGAACCAGGGGGCGCCTACAATGAGCAGTTCTTC.

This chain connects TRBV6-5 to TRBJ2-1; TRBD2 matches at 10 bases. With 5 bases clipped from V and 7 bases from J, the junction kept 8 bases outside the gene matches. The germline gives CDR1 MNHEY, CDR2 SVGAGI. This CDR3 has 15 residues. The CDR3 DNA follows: TGTGCCAGCAGTACGGGCCCTAGCGGGAGAAATGAGCAGTTCTTC. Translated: CASSTGPSGRNEQFF.

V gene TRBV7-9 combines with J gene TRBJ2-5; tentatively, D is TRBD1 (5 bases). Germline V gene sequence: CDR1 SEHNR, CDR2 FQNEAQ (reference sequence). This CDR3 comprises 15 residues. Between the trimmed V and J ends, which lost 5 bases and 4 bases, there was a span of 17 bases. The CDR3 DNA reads TGTGCCAGCAGCCGTACAGGACCCTCTCGAGAGACCCAGTACTTC. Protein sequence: CASSRTGPSRETQYF.

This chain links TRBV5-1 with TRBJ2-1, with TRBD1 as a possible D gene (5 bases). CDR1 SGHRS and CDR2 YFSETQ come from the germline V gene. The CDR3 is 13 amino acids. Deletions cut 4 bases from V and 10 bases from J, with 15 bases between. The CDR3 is CASSQAPGREQFF. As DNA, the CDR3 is TGCGCCAGCAGCCAAGCACCAGGGCGCGAGCAGTTCTTC.

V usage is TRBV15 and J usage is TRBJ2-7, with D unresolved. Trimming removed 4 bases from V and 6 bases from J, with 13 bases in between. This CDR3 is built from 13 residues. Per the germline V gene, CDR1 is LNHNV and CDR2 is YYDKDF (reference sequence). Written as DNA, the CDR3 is TGTGCCACCAGCACGTCGCGGCAGGCCGAGCAGTACTTC. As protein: CATSTSRQAEQYF.

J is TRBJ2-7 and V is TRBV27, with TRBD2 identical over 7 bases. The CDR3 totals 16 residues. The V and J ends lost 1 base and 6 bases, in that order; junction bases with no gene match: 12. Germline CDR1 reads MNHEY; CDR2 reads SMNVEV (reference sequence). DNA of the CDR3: TGTGCCAGCAGTTTATACCTAGCGGAGGGACCTGGCGAGCAGTACTTC. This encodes CASSLYLAEGPGEQYF.

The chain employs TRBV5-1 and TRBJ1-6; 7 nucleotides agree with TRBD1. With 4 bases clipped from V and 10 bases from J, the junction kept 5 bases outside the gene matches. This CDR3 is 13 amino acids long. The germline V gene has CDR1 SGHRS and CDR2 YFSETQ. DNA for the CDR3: TGCGCCAGCAGCACGACAGGGAACTCACCCCTCCACTTT. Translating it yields CASSTTGNSPLHF.

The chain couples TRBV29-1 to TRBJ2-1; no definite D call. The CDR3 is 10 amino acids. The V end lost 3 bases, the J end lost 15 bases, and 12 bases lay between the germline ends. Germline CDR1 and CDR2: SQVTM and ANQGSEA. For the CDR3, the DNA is TGCAGCGTTGATGATAGGGTCGGGTTCTTC. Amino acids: CSVDDRVGFF.

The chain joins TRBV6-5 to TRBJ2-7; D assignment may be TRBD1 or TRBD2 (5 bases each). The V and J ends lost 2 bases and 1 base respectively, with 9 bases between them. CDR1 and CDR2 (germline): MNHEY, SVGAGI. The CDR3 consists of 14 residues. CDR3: CASSYGTESYEQYF. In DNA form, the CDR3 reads TGTGCCAGCAGTTACGGGACCGAGTCCTACGAGCAGTACTTC.

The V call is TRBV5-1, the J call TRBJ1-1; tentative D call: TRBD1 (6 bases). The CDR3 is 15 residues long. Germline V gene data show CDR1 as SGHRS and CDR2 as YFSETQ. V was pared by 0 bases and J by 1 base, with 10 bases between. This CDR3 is CASSLVGGENTEAFF. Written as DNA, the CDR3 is TGCGCCAGCAGCTTGGTAGGGGGGGAGAACACTGAAGCTTTCTTT.

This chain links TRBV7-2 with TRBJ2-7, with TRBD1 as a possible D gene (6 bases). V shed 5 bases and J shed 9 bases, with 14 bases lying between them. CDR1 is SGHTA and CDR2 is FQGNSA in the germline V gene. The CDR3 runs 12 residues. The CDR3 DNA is TGTGCCAGCAGCGAACAGGGCCGTGGGCAGTACTTC. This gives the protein CASSEQGRGQYF.

DNA of the CDR3: TGTGCCAGCAGCTCGGGACAGAACACAGATACGCAGTATTTT. Translating it yields CASSSGQNTDTQYF. This chain links TRBV11-3 with TRBJ2-3; 7 nucleotides line up with TRBD1. V gave up 4 bases and J gave up 2 bases; unmatched junction bases: 3. Germline lookup yields CDR1 SGHNT and CDR2 YENEEA. The CDR3 covers 14 residues. Together with reference TRBV11-3 and TRBJ2-3, the CDR3 gives the full variable domain: EAGVVQSPRYKIIEKKQPVAFWCNPISGHNTLYWYLQNLGQGPELLIRYENEEAVDDSQLPKDRFSAERLKGVDSTLKIQPAELGDSAVYLCASSSGQNTDTQYFGPGTRLTVL.

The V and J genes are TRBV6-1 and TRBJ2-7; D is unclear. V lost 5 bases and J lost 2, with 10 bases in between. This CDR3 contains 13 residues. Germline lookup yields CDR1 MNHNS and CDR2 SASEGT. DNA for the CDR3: TGTGCCAGCAGTCTCAGGACCGCCTACGAGCAGTACTTC. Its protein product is CASSLRTAYEQYF.

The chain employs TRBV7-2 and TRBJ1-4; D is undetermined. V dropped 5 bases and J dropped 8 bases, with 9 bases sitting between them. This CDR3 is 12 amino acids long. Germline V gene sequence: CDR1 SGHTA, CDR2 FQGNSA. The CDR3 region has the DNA TGTGCCAGCAGCCCCAACAGCGAAAAACTGTTTTTT. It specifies CASSPNSEKLFF.

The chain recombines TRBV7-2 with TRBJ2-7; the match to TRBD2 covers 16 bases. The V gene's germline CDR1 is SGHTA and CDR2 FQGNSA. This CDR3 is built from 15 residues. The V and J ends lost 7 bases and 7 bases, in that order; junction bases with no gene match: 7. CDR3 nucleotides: TGTGCCAGCAAACCGGGACTAGCGGGAGGGCGGGAGCAGTACTTC. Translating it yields CASKPGLAGGREQYF.

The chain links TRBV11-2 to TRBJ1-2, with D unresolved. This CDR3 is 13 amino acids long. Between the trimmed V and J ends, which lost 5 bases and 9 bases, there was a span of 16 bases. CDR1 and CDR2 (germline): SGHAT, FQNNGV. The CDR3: CASSGTLMLSYTF. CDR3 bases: TGTGCCAGCAGCGGCACACTTATGTTAAGCTACACCTTC.

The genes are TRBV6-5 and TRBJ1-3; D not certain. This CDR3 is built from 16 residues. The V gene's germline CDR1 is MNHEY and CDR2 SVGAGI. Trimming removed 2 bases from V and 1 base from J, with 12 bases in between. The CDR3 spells CASSYHGATSGNTIYF. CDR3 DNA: TGTGCCAGCAGTTACCACGGAGCGACTTCTGGAAACACCATATATTTT.

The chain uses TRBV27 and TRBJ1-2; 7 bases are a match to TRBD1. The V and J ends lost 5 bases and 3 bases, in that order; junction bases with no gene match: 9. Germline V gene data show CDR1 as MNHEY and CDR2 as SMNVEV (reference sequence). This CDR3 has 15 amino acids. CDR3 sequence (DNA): TGTGCCAGCAGTCTTCAGGGGGAGTGGGACTATGGCTACACCTTC. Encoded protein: CASSLQGEWDYGYTF.

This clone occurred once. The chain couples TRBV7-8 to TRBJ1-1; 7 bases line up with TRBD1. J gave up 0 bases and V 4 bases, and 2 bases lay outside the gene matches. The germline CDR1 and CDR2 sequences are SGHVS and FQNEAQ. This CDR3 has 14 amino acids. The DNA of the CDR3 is TGTGCCAGCAGCTCGACAGGGATGAACACTGAAGCTTTCTTT. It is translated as CASSSTGMNTEAFF.

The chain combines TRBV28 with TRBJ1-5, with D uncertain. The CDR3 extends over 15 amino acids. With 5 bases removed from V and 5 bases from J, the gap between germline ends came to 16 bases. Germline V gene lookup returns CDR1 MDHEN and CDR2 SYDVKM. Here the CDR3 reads CASSPPGRQDQPQHF. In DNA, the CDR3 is TGTGCCAGCAGTCCCCCTGGGAGGCAGGATCAGCCCCAGCATTTT.

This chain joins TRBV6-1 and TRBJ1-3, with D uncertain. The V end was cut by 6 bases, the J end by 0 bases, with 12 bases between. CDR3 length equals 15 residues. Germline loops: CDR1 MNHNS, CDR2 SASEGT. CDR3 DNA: TGTGCCAGCAGGACCGGAACTAACTCTGGAAACACCATATATTTT. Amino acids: CASRTGTNSGNTIYF.